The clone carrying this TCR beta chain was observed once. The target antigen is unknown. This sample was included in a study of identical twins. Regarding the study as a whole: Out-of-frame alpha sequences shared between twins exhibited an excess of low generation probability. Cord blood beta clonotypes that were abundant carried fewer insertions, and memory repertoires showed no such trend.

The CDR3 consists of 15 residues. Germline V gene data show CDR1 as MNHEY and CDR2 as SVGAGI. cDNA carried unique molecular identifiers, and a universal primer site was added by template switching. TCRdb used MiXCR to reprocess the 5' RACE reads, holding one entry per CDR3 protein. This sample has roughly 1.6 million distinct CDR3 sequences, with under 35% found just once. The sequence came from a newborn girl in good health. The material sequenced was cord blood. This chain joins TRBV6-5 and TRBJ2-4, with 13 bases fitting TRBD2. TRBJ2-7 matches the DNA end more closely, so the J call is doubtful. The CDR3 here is CASRRRTSGSDEQYF. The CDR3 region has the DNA TGTGCCAGCAGACGCCGGACTAGCGGGAGTGACGAGCAGTACTTC.